These 6 T cell receptor beta chains were all obtained from the same sample, sequenced in a study of shared T cell receptors in the human thymus. The method was immunoSEQ multiplex PCR; TCRdb's version includes in-frame clones alone and lacks a portion of them. Among hundreds of thousands of clones listed, more than 70% were seen once. These records were also assigned to another study, of human thymus T cells.

The sample was thymocytes. These receptors were taken from a boy younger than two with a congenital heart defect.

The rearrangement links TRBV28 to TRBJ1-5; maybe TRBD1 (5 bases). The CDR3 is 19 amino acids. V lost 3 bases, J lost 1 base, and 22 bases lay in between. From germline, CDR1 is MDHEN and CDR2 SYDVKM. DNA of the CDR3: TGTGCCAGCAGTTTCTTTGGGTTGGACGGGGGGAGAAGCAATCAGCCCCAGCATTTT. Its protein product is CASSFFGLDGGRSNQPQHF.

This clone was seen once. The rearrangement links TRBV6-1 to TRBJ1-5, with 7 bases fitting TRBD1. Trimming at V came to 6 bases and at J to 6 bases, leaving 5 bases not matched to a gene. The CDR3 has 13 residues. Germline CDR1 MNHNS, CDR2 SASEGT. CDR3 sequence (DNA): TGTGCCAGCAGGGGACAGTTCGGTCAGCCCCAGCATTTT. Protein: CASRGQFGQPQHF.

The rearrangement uses TRBV4-1 and TRBJ2-1, with TRBD2 matching 9 bases. This CDR3 is built from 16 residues. Trimming removed 0 bases from V and 6 bases from J; junction bases left unmatched: 6. CDR1 is MGHRA and CDR2 is YSYEKL in the germline V gene. The chain's CDR3 is CASSQEWGLAANEQFF. DNA for the CDR3: TGCGCCAGCAGCCAAGAGTGGGGACTAGCCGCCAATGAGCAGTTCTTC.

The gene calls are TRBV27 and TRBJ2-6; the match to TRBD1 covers 11 bases. Germline-derived CDR1 and CDR2 are MNHEY and SMNVEV (reference sequence). This CDR3 spans 19 amino acids. Trimming cost V 5 bases and J 0 bases; bases outside gene matches: 9. CDR3: CASSPHGQGALSGANVLTF. The CDR3 nucleotides read TGTGCCAGCAGTCCCCATGGACAGGGGGCCCTCTCTGGGGCCAACGTCCTGACTTTC.

V gene TRBV9 combines with J gene TRBJ2-5; no reliable D call. The CDR3 extends over 14 amino acids. The germline gives CDR1 SGDLS, CDR2 YYNGEE. The V end lost 0 bases, the J end lost 5 bases, and 11 bases lay between the germline ends. In DNA form, the CDR3 reads TGTGCCAGCAGCGTAGGCGCGGCAGAGGAGACCCAGTACTTC. Protein: CASSVGAAEETQYF.

This clone was seen only once. The rearrangement joins TRBV4-3 to TRBJ2-1; 8 bases align to TRBD1. This CDR3 region has 16 residues. Germline CDR1 and CDR2: LGHNA and YSLEER. J gave up 3 bases and V 1 base, and 5 bases lay outside the gene matches. CDR3 amino acids: CASSQVGGQGYNEQFF. DNA for the CDR3: TGCGCCAGCAGCCAAGTCGGAGGACAGGGCTACAATGAGCAGTTCTTC.